This T cell receptor beta chain was captured in a study of blood T cell repertoires in COVID-19. In the study overall: T cells, B-cell-depleted T cells, or PBMCs supplied cDNA or gDNA.

Trimming pared 2 bases from V and 4 bases from J, leaving 5 bases between. Germline V gives CDR1 KGHDR, CDR2 SFDVKD. The CDR3 extends over 13 amino acids. Produced via immunoSEQ multiplex PCR; TCRdb's table is partial and in-frame only. Seen here are approximately 190,000 clones, 88% observed once, and the top ten hold 5% to 6.5%. Sequenced sample: peripheral blood. The clonotype comes from a man aged 40-50 years with active or convalescent COVID-19. The chain is built from TRBV24-1 and TRBJ1-5; no clear D gene. CDR3 bases: TGTGCCACCAGTGATTCCCGGAATCAGCCCCAGCATTTT. It translates to CATSDSRNQPQHF.